The rows below give T cell receptor beta chains drawn from one sample of a study of human T cells and chemical hapten exposure. Each CDR3 protein gets one entry after TCRdb re-called the RACE reads with MiXCR. The sample includes about 170,000 distinct CDR3 sequences, around 30% of them seen just once. The source was whole blood, collected in connection with sensitization to the hapten diphenylcyclopropenone (DPC). These receptors were taken from a woman aged 18-29 years with alopecia areata. Some clones in this sample may be carry-over from other donors' samples. Each CDR3 is given with its conserved first and last residue. A D gene is named only where the DNA matches it firmly. Size is omitted from some rows. Given values are once, few, many or a class for expanded clones.

abundance: many; d_gene: .; v_gene: TRBV12-3/TRBV12-4; j_gene: TRBJ2-1; CDR3aa: CASSLTLTDLPFF; CDR3nt: TGTGCCAGCAGTTTAACTCTGACAGATTTGCCGTTCTTC
abundance: .; d_gene: TRBD2; v_gene: TRBV12-3/TRBV12-4; j_gene: TRBJ2-7; CDR3aa: CASSPGGRSYEQYF; CDR3nt: TGTGCCAGCAGCCCGGGAGGCAGATCCTACGAGCAGTACTTC
abundance: .; d_gene: .; v_gene: TRBV27; j_gene: TRBJ1-4; CDR3aa: CASGPQVKSGKLFF; CDR3nt: TGTGCCAGCGGCCCCCAAGTTAAGTCGGGAAAACTGTTTTTT
abundance: .; d_gene: TRBD1; v_gene: TRBV5-1; j_gene: TRBJ2-5; CDR3aa: CASSFYRDRVETQYF; CDR3nt: TGCGCCAGCAGTTTTTATAGGGACAGGGTAGAGACCCAGTACTTC
abundance: .; d_gene: TRBD2; v_gene: TRBV20-1; j_gene: TRBJ2-7; CDR3aa: CSASGGEPYEQYF; CDR3nt: TGCAGTGCTAGCGGGGGGGAACCCTACGAGCAGTACTTC
abundance: few; d_gene: TRBD1; v_gene: TRBV7-9; j_gene: TRBJ2-3; CDR3aa: CASSPWTGQADTQYF; CDR3nt: TGTGCCAGCAGCCCCTGGACAGGGCAAGCAGATACGCAGTATTTT
abundance: .; d_gene: .; v_gene: TRBV4-2; j_gene: TRBJ2-7; CDR3aa: CASSQDRFAGEQYF; CDR3nt: TGTGCCAGCAGCCAAGACAGATTCGCCGGCGAGCAGTACTTC
abundance: few; d_gene: .; v_gene: TRBV5-1; j_gene: TRBJ2-3; CDR3aa: CASSLGLDTDTQYF; CDR3nt: TGCGCCAGCAGCTTGGGACTAGACACAGATACGCAGTATTTT
abundance: .; d_gene: .; v_gene: TRBV20-1; j_gene: TRBJ2-3; CDR3aa: CSARVTDTQYF; CDR3nt: TGCAGTGCGCGGGTCACAGATACGCAGTATTTT
abundance: .; d_gene: TRBD1; v_gene: TRBV20-1; j_gene: TRBJ1-5; CDR3aa: CSAPGQGGHEPQPQHF; CDR3nt: TGCAGTGCGCCGGGACAGGGGGGACATGAGCCTCAGCCCCAGCATTTT
abundance: .; d_gene: .; v_gene: TRBV4-2; j_gene: TRBJ1-1; CDR3aa: CASSQAAGQNTEAFF; CDR3nt: TGTGCCAGCAGCCAAGCGGCCGGGCAGAACACTGAAGCTTTCTTT
abundance: .; d_gene: .; v_gene: TRBV20-1; j_gene: TRBJ1-2; CDR3aa: CSARVTAERGYTF; CDR3nt: TGCAGTGCTAGAGTCACGGCGGAGAGAGGCTACACCTTC
abundance: .; d_gene: .; v_gene: TRBV6-2/TRBV6-3; j_gene: TRBJ2-3; CDR3aa: CASSLGVPDTQYF; CDR3nt: TGTGCCAGCAGCCTAGGGGTTCCAGATACGCAGTATTTT
abundance: .; d_gene: TRBD2; v_gene: TRBV12-3/TRBV12-4; j_gene: TRBJ2-2; CDR3aa: CASSQAGGTNTGELFF; CDR3nt: TGTGCCAGCAGTCAAGCGGGAGGAACGAACACCGGGGAGCTGTTTTTT
abundance: .; d_gene: .; v_gene: TRBV6-2/TRBV6-3; j_gene: TRBJ1-2; CDR3aa: CASSHRIYGYTF; CDR3nt: TGTGCCAGCAGCCACAGGATCTATGGCTACACCTTC
abundance: .; d_gene: .; v_gene: TRBV2; j_gene: TRBJ1-5; CDR3aa: CASRGLISNQPQHF; CDR3nt: TGTGCCAGCAGGGGACTGATTAGCAATCAGCCCCAGCATTTT
abundance: .; d_gene: TRBD2; v_gene: TRBV2; j_gene: TRBJ2-1; CDR3aa: CASSEMGTSSSYNEQFF; CDR3nt: TGTGCCAGCAGTGAAATGGGGACTAGCAGTTCCTACAATGAGCAGTTCTTC
abundance: .; d_gene: TRBD1; v_gene: TRBV29-1; j_gene: TRBJ1-5; CDR3aa: CSVQTGISNQPQHF; CDR3nt: TGCAGCGTCCAGACAGGGATCAGCAATCAGCCCCAGCATTTT
abundance: few; d_gene: TRBD1; v_gene: TRBV29-1; j_gene: TRBJ2-2; CDR3aa: CSVYRGGIAGELFF; CDR3nt: TGCAGCGTCTACAGGGGTGGTATCGCCGGGGAGCTGTTTTTT
abundance: few; d_gene: .; v_gene: TRBV4-1; j_gene: TRBJ1-2; CDR3aa: CASSQVVGYGYTF; CDR3nt: TGCGCCAGCAGCCAAGTGGTCGGCTATGGCTACACCTTC
abundance: .; d_gene: TRBD1; v_gene: TRBV18; j_gene: TRBJ2-7; CDR3aa: CASSPSGGPTYEQYF; CDR3nt: TGTGCCAGCTCACCATCAGGGGGCCCTACCTACGAGCAGTACTTC
abundance: few; d_gene: .; v_gene: TRBV29-1; j_gene: TRBJ2-7; CDR3aa: CSVTWGSSYEQYF; CDR3nt: TGCAGCGTTACTTGGGGGTCATCCTACGAGCAGTACTTC
abundance: few; d_gene: TRBD1; v_gene: TRBV29-1; j_gene: TRBJ2-1; CDR3aa: CSVEFWGLQTGVSEQFF; CDR3nt: TGCAGCGTTGAATTTTGGGGCCTCCAGACAGGGGTGAGTGAGCAGTTCTTC
abundance: once; d_gene: .; v_gene: TRBV27; j_gene: TRBJ1-5; CDR3aa: CASGGGFNQPQHF; CDR3nt: TGTGCCAGCGGGGGCGGATTCAATCAGCCCCAGCATTTT
abundance: few; d_gene: TRBD2; v_gene: TRBV9; j_gene: TRBJ2-1; CDR3aa: CASSVVAGGDNEQFF; CDR3nt: TGTGCCAGCAGCGTAGTAGCGGGAGGGGACAATGAGCAGTTCTTC
abundance: .; d_gene: .; v_gene: TRBV7-2; j_gene: TRBJ2-7; CDR3aa: CASSLGPRTEQYF; CDR3nt: TGTGCCAGCAGCTTAGGTCCGCGTACCGAGCAGTACTTC
abundance: few; d_gene: .; v_gene: TRBV9; j_gene: TRBJ2-7; CDR3aa: CASGGRAPLEQYF; CDR3nt: TGTGCCAGCGGGGGGCGGGCCCCCCTGGAGCAGTACTTC
abundance: .; d_gene: TRBD2; v_gene: TRBV5-1; j_gene: TRBJ2-2; CDR3aa: CASSFAGTSALVGELFF; CDR3nt: TGCGCCAGCAGCTTTGCCGGGACTAGCGCCCTCGTCGGGGAGCTGTTTTTT
abundance: few; d_gene: .; v_gene: TRBV7-9; j_gene: TRBJ1-4; CDR3aa: CASSSGQGEKLFF; CDR3nt: TGTGCCAGCAGCTCCGGACAAGGCGAAAAACTGTTTTTT
abundance: few; d_gene: .; v_gene: TRBV6-2/TRBV6-3; j_gene: TRBJ1-1; CDR3aa: CASSYPYPTGGSTEAFF; CDR3nt: TGTGCCAGCAGCTACCCTTACCCGACAGGCGGGTCTACTGAAGCTTTCTTT
abundance: .; d_gene: TRBD2; v_gene: TRBV5-1; j_gene: TRBJ2-1; CDR3aa: CASSLARVGGRSEQFF; CDR3nt: TGCGCCAGCAGCTTGGCCAGGGTGGGCGGGAGGAGTGAGCAGTTCTTC
abundance: many; d_gene: .; v_gene: TRBV12-3/TRBV12-4; j_gene: TRBJ1-2; CDR3aa: CASSPEGLPHGYTF; CDR3nt: TGTGCCAGCAGTCCTGAGGGTCTCCCCCATGGCTACACCTTC
abundance: few; d_gene: .; v_gene: TRBV20-1; j_gene: TRBJ2-1; CDR3aa: CSARGTYNEQFF; CDR3nt: TGCAGTGCTAGGGGGACCTACAATGAGCAGTTCTTC
abundance: .; d_gene: .; v_gene: TRBV11-1; j_gene: TRBJ2-1; CDR3aa: CASSSLRGDGFF; CDR3nt: TGTGCCAGCAGCTCCCTTAGGGGTGATGGGTTCTTC
abundance: few; d_gene: TRBD2; v_gene: TRBV4-1; j_gene: TRBJ2-1; CDR3aa: CASSQLGLAGARASYNEQFF; CDR3nt: TGCGCCAGCAGCCAACTGGGACTAGCGGGGGCCAGAGCGTCCTACAATGAGCAGTTCTTC
abundance: .; d_gene: .; v_gene: TRBV12-3/TRBV12-4; j_gene: TRBJ2-3; CDR3aa: CASSFNTQYF; CDR3nt: TGTGCCAGCAGTTTTAATACGCAGTATTTT
abundance: once; d_gene: TRBD1; v_gene: TRBV4-2; j_gene: TRBJ2-6; CDR3aa: CASSQDRGDGANVLTF; CDR3nt: TGTGCCAGCAGCCAGGACAGGGGCGATGGGGCCAACGTCCTGACTTTC
abundance: few; d_gene: TRBD1; v_gene: TRBV2; j_gene: TRBJ2-6; CDR3aa: CASSGGQRSGANVLTF; CDR3nt: TGTGCCAGCAGTGGGGGACAGCGCTCTGGGGCCAACGTCCTGACTTTC
abundance: .; d_gene: .; v_gene: TRBV5-1; j_gene: TRBJ2-7; CDR3aa: CASSSSILYEQYF; CDR3nt: TGCGCCAGCAGCTCCTCTATCTTATACGAGCAGTACTTC
abundance: .; d_gene: TRBD2; v_gene: TRBV25-1; j_gene: TRBJ2-7; CDR3aa: CASMTSGTSYEQYF; CDR3nt: TGTGCCAGTATGACTAGCGGGACCTCCTACGAGCAGTACTTC
abundance: few; d_gene: .; v_gene: TRBV6-5; j_gene: TRBJ1-1; CDR3aa: CATRVSTEAFF; CDR3nt: TGTGCCACCAGGGTTTCCACTGAAGCTTTCTTT
abundance: .; d_gene: .; v_gene: TRBV24-1; j_gene: TRBJ2-2; CDR3aa: CATSDSGGTGELFF; CDR3nt: TGTGCCACCAGTGACTCTGGGGGGACCGGGGAGCTGTTTTTT
abundance: few; d_gene: .; v_gene: TRBV20-1; j_gene: TRBJ2-7; CDR3aa: CSARGTSGEQYF; CDR3nt: TGCAGTGCTAGAGGTACTAGTGGGGAGCAGTACTTC
abundance: .; d_gene: TRBD2; v_gene: TRBV12-3/TRBV12-4; j_gene: TRBJ2-1; CDR3aa: CASRTSGRANNEQFF; CDR3nt: TGTGCCAGCAGGACTAGCGGGAGGGCAAACAATGAGCAGTTCTTC
abundance: .; d_gene: TRBD2; v_gene: TRBV3-1; j_gene: TRBJ2-1; CDR3aa: CASSHSRLAWGNEQFF; CDR3nt: TGTGCCAGCAGCCATAGTCGACTAGCTTGGGGCAATGAGCAGTTCTTC
abundance: once; d_gene: .; v_gene: TRBV7-2; j_gene: TRBJ2-1; CDR3aa: CASSLAPLANEQFF; CDR3nt: TGTGCCAGCAGCTTAGCCCCCCTAGCGAATGAGCAGTTCTTC
abundance: .; d_gene: TRBD2; v_gene: TRBV6-2/TRBV6-3; j_gene: TRBJ2-4; CDR3aa: CASSRAGVAKNIQYF; CDR3nt: TGTGCCAGCAGCCGAGCGGGAGTCGCCAAAAACATTCAGTACTTC
abundance: few; d_gene: TRBD1; v_gene: TRBV6-2/TRBV6-3; j_gene: TRBJ1-2; CDR3aa: CASSWDSYGYTF; CDR3nt: TGTGCCAGCAGTTGGGACAGCTATGGCTACACCTTC
abundance: .; d_gene: TRBD1; v_gene: TRBV20-1; j_gene: TRBJ1-2; CDR3aa: CSARDTGDYGYTF; CDR3nt: TGCAGTGCTAGAGATACAGGGGACTATGGCTACACCTTC
abundance: .; d_gene: .; v_gene: TRBV20-1; j_gene: TRBJ2-5; CDR3aa: CSAQWGARETQYF; CDR3nt: TGCAGTGCACAATGGGGAGCCAGAGAGACCCAGTACTTC
abundance: .; d_gene: .; v_gene: TRBV29-1; j_gene: TRBJ1-2; CDR3aa: CSVDRTNYGYTF; CDR3nt: TGCAGCGTTGACAGGACCAACTATGGCTACACCTTC
abundance: few; d_gene: .; v_gene: TRBV10-3; j_gene: TRBJ2-7; CDR3aa: CAISSGGSTYEQYF; CDR3nt: TGTGCCATCAGTTCGGGGGGCTCTACCTACGAGCAGTACTTC
abundance: .; d_gene: TRBD2; v_gene: TRBV3-1; j_gene: TRBJ2-7; CDR3aa: CASSLRSSGRSYEQYF; CDR3nt: TGTGCCAGCAGCCTCCGAAGTAGCGGGCGCTCCTACGAGCAGTACTTC
abundance: .; d_gene: TRBD2; v_gene: TRBV12-3/TRBV12-4; j_gene: TRBJ2-3; CDR3aa: CASSVAGGAPDTQYF; CDR3nt: TGTGCCAGCTCGGTAGCGGGAGGGGCCCCAGATACGCAGTATTTT
abundance: .; d_gene: TRBD1; v_gene: TRBV10-2; j_gene: TRBJ1-6; CDR3aa: CASNSGTGGVWGVNSPLHF; CDR3nt: TGCGCCAGCAATTCGGGGACAGGGGGCGTCTGGGGGGTCAATTCACCCCTCCACTTT